The present entry profiles one T cell receptor beta chain with its context. Its antigen remains unidentified. The data originate from a study of cytomegalovirus exposure and HLA in healthy donors. Study-level findings and limits: HLA alleles were associated with 16,951 TCR beta sequences in a later analysis at 0.05 false discovery rate.

The PCR made use of 60 Vbeta and 13 Jbeta primers. Only in-frame clones appear in the TCRdb table, and some are missing; sequencing was by immunoSEQ multiplex PCR. Its listing shows over 75,000 clones. The germline V gene encodes CDR1 SGHNT and CDR2 YYREEE (reference sequence). The CDR3 sequence is 14 residues long. V lost 0 bases and J 3 bases, leaving 10 bases between the germline ends. The sample was PBMCs. This sequence was found in a girl aged 10 to 17 in good health and CMV-seropositive. This chain links TRBV5-4 with TRBJ2-7, with D possibly TRBD1 on 5 matching bases. The CDR3 loop reads CASSLGTKNYEQYF. In nucleotides, the CDR3 is TGTGCCAGCAGCTTGGGGACAAAAAACTACGAGCAGTACTTC.